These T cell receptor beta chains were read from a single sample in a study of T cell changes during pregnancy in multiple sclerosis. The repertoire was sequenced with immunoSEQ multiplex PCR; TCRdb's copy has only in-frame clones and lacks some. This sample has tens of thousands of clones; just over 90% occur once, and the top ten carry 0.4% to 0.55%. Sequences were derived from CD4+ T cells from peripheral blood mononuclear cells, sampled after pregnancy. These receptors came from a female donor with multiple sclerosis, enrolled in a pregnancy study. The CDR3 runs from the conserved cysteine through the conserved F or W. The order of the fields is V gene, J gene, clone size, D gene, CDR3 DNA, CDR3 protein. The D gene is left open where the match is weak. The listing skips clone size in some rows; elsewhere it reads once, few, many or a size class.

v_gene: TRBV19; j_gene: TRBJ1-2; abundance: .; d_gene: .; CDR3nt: TGTGCCAGTAGTATTACGTTGAGGAATGGCTACACCTTC; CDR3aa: CASSITLRNGYTF
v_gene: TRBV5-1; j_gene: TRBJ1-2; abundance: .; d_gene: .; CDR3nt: TGCGCCAGCAGCCTGGTCCAGGGTTATGGCTACACCTTC; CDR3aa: CASSLVQGYGYTF
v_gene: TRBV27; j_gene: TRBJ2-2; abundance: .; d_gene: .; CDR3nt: TGTGCCAGCAGTCTCACGGGAACCGGGGAGCTGTTTTTT; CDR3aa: CASSLTGTGELFF
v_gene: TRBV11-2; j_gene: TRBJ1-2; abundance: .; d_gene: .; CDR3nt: TGTGCCAGCAGCTTACCAGTATCCTATGGCTACACCTTC; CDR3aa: CASSLPVSYGYTF
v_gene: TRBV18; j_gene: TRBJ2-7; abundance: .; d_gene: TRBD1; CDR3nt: TGTGCCAGCTCACCGGACAGGGGGCGATACGAGCAGTACTTC; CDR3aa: CASSPDRGRYEQYF
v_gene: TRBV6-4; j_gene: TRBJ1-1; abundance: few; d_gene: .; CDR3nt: TGTGCCAGCAGCTCAGAGCAGGGGAGCACTGAAGCTTTCTTT; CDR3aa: CASSSEQGSTEAFF
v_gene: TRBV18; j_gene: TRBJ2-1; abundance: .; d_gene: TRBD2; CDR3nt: TGTGCCAGCTCACCAAAGTTAATAGCGGGAGGCCCGGAAAACAATGAGCAGTTCTTC; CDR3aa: CASSPKLIAGGPENNEQFF
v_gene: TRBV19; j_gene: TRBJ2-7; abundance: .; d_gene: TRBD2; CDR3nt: TGTGCCAGTTCGACTAGCGGCCTCTACGAGCAGTACTTC; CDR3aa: CASSTSGLYEQYF
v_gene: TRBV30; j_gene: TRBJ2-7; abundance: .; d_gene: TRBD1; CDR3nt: TGTGCCTGGAGTACCGGGACAGCAACCTACGAGCAGTACTTC; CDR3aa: CAWSTGTATYEQYF
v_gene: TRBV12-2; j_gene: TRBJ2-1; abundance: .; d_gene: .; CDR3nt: TGTGCAAGTCGCTTAGGTAGCGGGGGCCACAATGAGCAGTTCTTC; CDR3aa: CASRLGSGGHNEQFF
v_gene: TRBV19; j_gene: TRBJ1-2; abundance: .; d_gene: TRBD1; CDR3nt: TGTGCCAGTAGTATGCCGGGACAGGGCCATGGCTACACCTTC; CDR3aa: CASSMPGQGHGYTF
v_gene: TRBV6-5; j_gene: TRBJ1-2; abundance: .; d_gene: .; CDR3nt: TGTGCCAGCAGGCGAATCCAGGGATTGAATGGCTACACCTTC; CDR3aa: CASRRIQGLNGYTF
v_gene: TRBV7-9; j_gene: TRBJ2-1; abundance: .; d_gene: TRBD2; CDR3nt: TGTGCCAGCAGCCCATCCGGACTAGCAGAGCAGTTCTTC; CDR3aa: CASSPSGLAEQFF
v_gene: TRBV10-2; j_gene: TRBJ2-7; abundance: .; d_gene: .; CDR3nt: TGCGCCAGCACCCTGACGGGGGGCGCCTACGAGCAGTACTTC; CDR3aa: CASTLTGGAYEQYF
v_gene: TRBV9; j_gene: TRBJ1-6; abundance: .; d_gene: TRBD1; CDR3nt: TGTGCCAGCAGCGCTGGAGTGCCGGGACAGGATAATTCACCCCTCCACTTT; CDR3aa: CASSAGVPGQDNSPLHF
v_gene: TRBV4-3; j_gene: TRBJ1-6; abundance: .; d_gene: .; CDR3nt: TGCGCCAGCAGCCAAGATAGCCAGTTAAATTCACCCCTCCACTTT; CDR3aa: CASSQDSQLNSPLHF
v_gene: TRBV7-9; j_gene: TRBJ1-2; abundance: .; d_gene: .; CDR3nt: TGTGCCAGCAGCTTATGGGCCTATGGCTACACCTTC; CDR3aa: CASSLWAYGYTF
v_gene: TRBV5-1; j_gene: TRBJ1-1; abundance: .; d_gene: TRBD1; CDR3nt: TGCGCCAGCAGCTCCCGGGCACAGGGGGACGGTTTGAACACTGAAGCTTTCTTT; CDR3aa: CASSSRAQGDGLNTEAFF
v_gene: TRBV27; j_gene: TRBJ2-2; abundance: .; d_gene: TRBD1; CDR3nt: TGTGCCAGCAGTTTTGACAGGGGTATTAGGGGCGGGGAGCTGTTTTTT; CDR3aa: CASSFDRGIRGGELFF
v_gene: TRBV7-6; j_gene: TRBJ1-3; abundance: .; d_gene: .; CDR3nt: TGTGCCAGCAGCCAAACAGAGCCTGGAAACACCATATATTTT; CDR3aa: CASSQTEPGNTIYF
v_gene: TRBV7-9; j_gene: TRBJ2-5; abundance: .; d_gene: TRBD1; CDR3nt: TGTGCCAGCAGCTTAAAAATGGGACAGGGGGACCAAGAGACCCAGTACTTC; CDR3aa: CASSLKMGQGDQETQYF
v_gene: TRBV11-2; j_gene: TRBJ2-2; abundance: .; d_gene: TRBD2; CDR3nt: TGTGCCAGCAGCTTAACTTTCGGACTAGCCGCCACCGGGGAGCTGTTTTTT; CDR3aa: CASSLTFGLAATGELFF
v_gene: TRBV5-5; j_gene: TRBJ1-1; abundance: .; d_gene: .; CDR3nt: TGTGCCAGCAGCTTGGGACAGGTTCCCGAAGCTTTCTTT; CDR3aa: CASSLGQVPEAFF
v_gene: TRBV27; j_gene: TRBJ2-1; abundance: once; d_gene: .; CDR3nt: TGTGCCAGCAGCCCGAGCGGGTCGAGCTCCTACAATGAGCAGTTCTTC; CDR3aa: CASSPSGSSSYNEQFF
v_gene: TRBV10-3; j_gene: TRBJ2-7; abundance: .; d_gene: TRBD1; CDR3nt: TGTGCCATCAGTCCTGGACAGGGTACGTCGGACGAGCAGTACTTC; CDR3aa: CAISPGQGTSDEQYF
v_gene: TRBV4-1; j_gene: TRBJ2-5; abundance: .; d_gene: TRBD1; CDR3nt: TGCGCCAGCAGCCAAGATGTCAGGGACAGGGATTACCAAGAGACCCAGTACTTC; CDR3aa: CASSQDVRDRDYQETQYF
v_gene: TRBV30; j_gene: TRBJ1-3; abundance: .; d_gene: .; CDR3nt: TGTGCCTGGAGTGTATTGAGCTCTGGAAACACCATATATTTT; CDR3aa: CAWSVLSSGNTIYF
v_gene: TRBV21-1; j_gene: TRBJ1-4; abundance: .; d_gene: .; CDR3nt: TGTGCCAGCAGCAAAGGGGATATGGGGACACTCCGAGGGGGACTGTTTTTT; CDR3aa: CASSKGDMGTLRGGLFF
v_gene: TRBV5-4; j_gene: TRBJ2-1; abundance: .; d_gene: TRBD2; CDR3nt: TGTGCCAGCAGCCCTGTAGCGGGGGGGCGTTCCTACAATGAGCAGTTCTTC; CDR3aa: CASSPVAGGRSYNEQFF
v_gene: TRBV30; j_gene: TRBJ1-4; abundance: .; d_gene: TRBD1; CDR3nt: TGTGCCTGGAGTTCGCCGGGACAGGGGGGTGAAAAACTGTTTTTT; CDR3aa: CAWSSPGQGGEKLFF
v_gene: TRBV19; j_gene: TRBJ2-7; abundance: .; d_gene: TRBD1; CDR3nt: TGTGCCAGTAGTCCCGACAGGGGGCGTACCTACGAGCAGTACTTC; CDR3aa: CASSPDRGRTYEQYF
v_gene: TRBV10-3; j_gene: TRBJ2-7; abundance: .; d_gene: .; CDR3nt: TGTGCCATCAGTGTTACATGGGAGCAGTACTTC; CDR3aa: CAISVTWEQYF
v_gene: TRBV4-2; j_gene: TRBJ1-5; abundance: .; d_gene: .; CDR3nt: TGTGCCAGCAGCCAAGGGGAGGGGCCAGATAGCAATCAGCCCCAGCATTTT; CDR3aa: CASSQGEGPDSNQPQHF
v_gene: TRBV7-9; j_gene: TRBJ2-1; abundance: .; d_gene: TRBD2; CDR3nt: TGTGCCAGCAGCTTAGGCGGGAGTTTAAATGAGCAGTTCTTC; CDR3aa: CASSLGGSLNEQFF
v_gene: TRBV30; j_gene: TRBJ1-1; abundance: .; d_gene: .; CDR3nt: TGTGCCTGGAGGGGGGCGAGGGTAGACCCCTCGCAGGACACTGAAGCTTTCTTT; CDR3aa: CAWRGARVDPSQDTEAFF
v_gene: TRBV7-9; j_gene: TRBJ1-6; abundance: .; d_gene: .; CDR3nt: TGTGCCAGCAGCCCAGGAGGGGCTTATAATTCACCCCTCCACTTT; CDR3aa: CASSPGGAYNSPLHF
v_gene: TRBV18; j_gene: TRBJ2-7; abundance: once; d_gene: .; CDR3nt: TGTGCCAGCTCACCTAGGACTACTACCTCCTACGAGCAGTACTTC; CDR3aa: CASSPRTTTSYEQYF
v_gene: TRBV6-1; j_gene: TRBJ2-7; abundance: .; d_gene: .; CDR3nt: TGTGCCAGCAGTGGAATGCCGGTCGGTTCCGCCTACGAGCAGTACTTC; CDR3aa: CASSGMPVGSAYEQYF
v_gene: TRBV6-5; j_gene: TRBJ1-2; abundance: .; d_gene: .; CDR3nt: TGTGCCAGCAGTTCAGCAGGGGACGGAGGCTACACCTTC; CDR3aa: CASSSAGDGGYTF
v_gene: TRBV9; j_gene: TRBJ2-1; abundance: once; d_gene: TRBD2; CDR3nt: TGTGCCAGCAGCGACACCGGGACTAGCACGAATGAGCAGTTCTTC; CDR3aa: CASSDTGTSTNEQFF
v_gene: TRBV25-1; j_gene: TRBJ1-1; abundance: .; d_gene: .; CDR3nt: TGTGCCAGCAGTACTGGGGAGCGGGGGAGGACTGAAGCTTTCTTT; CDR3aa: CASSTGERGRTEAFF
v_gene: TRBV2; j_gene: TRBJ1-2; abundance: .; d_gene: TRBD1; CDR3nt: TGTGCCAGCAGCTTTACAGGGGAGGACTATGGCTACACCTTC; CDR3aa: CASSFTGEDYGYTF
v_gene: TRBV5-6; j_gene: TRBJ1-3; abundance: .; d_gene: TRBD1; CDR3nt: TGTGCCAGCAGCGCAAAGACAGGGTCTGGAAACACCATATATTTT; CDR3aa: CASSAKTGSGNTIYF
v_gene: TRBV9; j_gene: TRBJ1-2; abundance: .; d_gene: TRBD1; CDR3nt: TGTGCCAGCAGCCCGACAGGGAACGTTGGCTACACCTTC; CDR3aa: CASSPTGNVGYTF
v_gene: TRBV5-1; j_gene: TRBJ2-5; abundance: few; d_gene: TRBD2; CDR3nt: TGCGCCAGCCAGCTAGCGGGGGACCAAGAGACCCAGTACTTC; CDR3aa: CASQLAGDQETQYF
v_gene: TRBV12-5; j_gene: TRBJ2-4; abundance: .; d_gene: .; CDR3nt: TGTGCTAGTGGTCAAACGGTAGCCAAAAACATTCAGTACTTC; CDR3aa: CASGQTVAKNIQYF
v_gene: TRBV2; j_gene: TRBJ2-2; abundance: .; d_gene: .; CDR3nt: TGTGCCAGCAGTGTTATTAACACCGGGGAGCTGTTTTTT; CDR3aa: CASSVINTGELFF
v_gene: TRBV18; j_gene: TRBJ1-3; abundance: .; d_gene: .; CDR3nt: TGTGCCAGCTCACCTCCAGGGGTAGAAGGAAACACCATATATTTT; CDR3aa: CASSPPGVEGNTIYF
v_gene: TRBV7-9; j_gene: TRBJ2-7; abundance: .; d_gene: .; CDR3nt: TGTGCCAGCAGCTTAGTTGGGCAGACCTCCTACGAGCAGTACTTC; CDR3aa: CASSLVGQTSYEQYF
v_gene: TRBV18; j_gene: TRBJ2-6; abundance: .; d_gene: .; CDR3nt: TGTGCCAGCTCCCTCGGGTCTGGGGCCAACGTCCTGACTTTC; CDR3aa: CASSLGSGANVLTF
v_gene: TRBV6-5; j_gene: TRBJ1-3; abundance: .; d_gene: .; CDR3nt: TGTGCCAGCAGTTACTCGCAGAGGATCTCTGGAAACACCATATATTTT; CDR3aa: CASSYSQRISGNTIYF
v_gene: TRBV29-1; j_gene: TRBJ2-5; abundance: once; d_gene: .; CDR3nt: TGCAGCGTCGGACAGAAAGACCAAGAGACCCAGTACTTC; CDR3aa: CSVGQKDQETQYF
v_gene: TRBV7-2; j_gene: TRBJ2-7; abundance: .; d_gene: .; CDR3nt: TGTGCCAGCAGCGGGGGGATCCGAGAGCAGTACTTC; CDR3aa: CASSGGIREQYF
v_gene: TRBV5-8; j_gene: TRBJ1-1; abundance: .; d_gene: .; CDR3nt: TGTGCCAGCAGCCTCGACAGGACCACTGAAGCTTTCTTT; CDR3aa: CASSLDRTTEAFF
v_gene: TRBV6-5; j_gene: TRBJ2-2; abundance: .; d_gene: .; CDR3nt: TGTGCCAGCAACCGGCTAGGGAACACCGGGGAGCTGTTTTTT; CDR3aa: CASNRLGNTGELFF